This T cell receptor (beta chain) was profiled in a study of brain T cells in children with intractable seizures. Germline V gene sequence: CDR1 LNHDA, CDR2 SQIVND (reference sequence). This CDR3 contains 14 residues. The ends were cut back, 3 bases at V and 10 bases at J, with 13 bases in the middle. The sequenced cases were selected for having the highest brain T cell transcript signatures. Profiled with immunoSEQ multiplex PCR; TCRdb holds only in-frame clones, not every one. This sample has about 1,500 clones; 83% occur once, and the top ten carry less than 25%. This chain uses TRBV19 with TRBJ1-6, with a tentative D call TRBD1 (6 bases). This receptor was identified in a boy younger than 18 with focal cortical dysplasia and intractable seizures. This sample comprised resected brain tissue, obtained at surgery. The CDR3 protein is CASSMWQGNSPLHF. CDR3 sequence (DNA): TGTGCCAGTAGTATGTGGCAGGGGAACTCACCCCTCCACTTT. Combining the CDR3 with reference TRBV19 and TRBJ1-6 gives the whole variable domain DGGITQSPKYLFRKEGQNVTLSCEQNLNHDAMYWYRQDPGQGLRLIYYSQIVNDFQKGDIAEGYSVSREKKESFPLTVTSAQKNPTAFYLCASSMWQGNSPLHFGNGTRLTVT.